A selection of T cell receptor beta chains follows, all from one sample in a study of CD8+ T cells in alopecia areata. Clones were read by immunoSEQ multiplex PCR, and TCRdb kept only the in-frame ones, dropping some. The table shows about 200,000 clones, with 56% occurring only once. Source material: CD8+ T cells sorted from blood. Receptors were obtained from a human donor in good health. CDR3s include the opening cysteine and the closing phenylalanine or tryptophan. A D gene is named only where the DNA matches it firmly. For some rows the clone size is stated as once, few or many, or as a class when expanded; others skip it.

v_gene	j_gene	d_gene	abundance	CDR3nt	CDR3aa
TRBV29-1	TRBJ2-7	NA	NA	TGCAGCGTAGGGGGATTGAACTACGAGCAGTACTTC	CSVGGLNYEQYF
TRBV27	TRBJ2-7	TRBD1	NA	TGTGCCAGCTGGGACAGGGGGTACGAGCAGTACTTC	CASWDRGYEQYF
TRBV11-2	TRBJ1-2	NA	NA	TGTGCCAGCAGAGCCGGGACCTCTCCTTACTATGGCTACACCTTC	CASRAGTSPYYGYTF
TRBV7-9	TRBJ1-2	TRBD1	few	TGTGCCAGCAGCAAAGACAGGGCGTCTGACTATGGCTACACCTTC	CASSKDRASDYGYTF
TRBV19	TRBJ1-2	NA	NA	TGTGCCAGTAGTACGGGAATGGACAGTTTCAGCTATGGCTACACCTTC	CASSTGMDSFSYGYTF
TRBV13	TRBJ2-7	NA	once	TGTGCCAGCAGCTTAGGCCTGAGACAGAGGACGGCCGAGCAGTACTTC	CASSLGLRQRTAEQYF
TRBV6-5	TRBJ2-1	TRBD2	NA	TGTGCCACCCCCGGGCGACTAGCAGGCTACAATGAGCAGTTCTTC	CATPGRLAGYNEQFF
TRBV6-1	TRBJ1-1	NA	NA	TGTGCCAGCAGTGAAGGTTCGAACACTGAAGCTTTCTTT	CASSEGSNTEAFF
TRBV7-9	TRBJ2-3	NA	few	TGTGCCAGCAGCCCGAGGGACACCGGGGGGACAGATACGCAGTATTTT	CASSPRDTGGTDTQYF
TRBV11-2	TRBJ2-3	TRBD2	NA	TGTGCCAGCAGCTTAGAATACCCTAGCGGGAGAAGCACAGATACGCAGTATTTT	CASSLEYPSGRSTDTQYF
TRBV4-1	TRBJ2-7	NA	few	TGCGCCAGCAGCCAAGGTCATCAGGGGACCTACGAGCAGTACTTC	CASSQGHQGTYEQYF
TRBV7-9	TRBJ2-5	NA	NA	TGTGCCAGCAGCTCCGACATCCAAGAGACCCAGTACTTC	CASSSDIQETQYF
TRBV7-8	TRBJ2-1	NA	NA	TGTGCCAGCAGCTTAGGGGCTAGCTTGGGTGAGCAGTTCTTC	CASSLGASLGEQFF
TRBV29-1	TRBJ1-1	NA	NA	TGCAGCGTTCCCCGTGGAACTGAAGCTTTCTTT	CSVPRGTEAFF
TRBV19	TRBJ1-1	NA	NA	TGTGCCAGTAGTCCCCGGGGTGCGCGGAACACTGAAGCTTTCTTT	CASSPRGARNTEAFF
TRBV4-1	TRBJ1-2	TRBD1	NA	TGCGCCAGCAGCCAGGAACCGGGACAGAGCTACTATGGCTACACCTTC	CASSQEPGQSYYGYTF
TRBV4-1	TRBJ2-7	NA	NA	TGCGCCAGCAGCCAAGACATCCTTTACTACGAGCAGTACTTC	CASSQDILYYEQYF
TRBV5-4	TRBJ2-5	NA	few	TGTGCCAGCAGCTTGGCGGCTCTTCAAGAGACCCAGTACTTC	CASSLAALQETQYF
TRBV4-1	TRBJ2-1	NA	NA	TGCGCCAGCAGCCAAGTAGGGGGGGCCTACGCTGAGCAGTTCTTC	CASSQVGGAYAEQFF
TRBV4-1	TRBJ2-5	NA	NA	TGCGCCAGCAGCCAAGCGGCATTCGGAGAGACCCAGTACTTC	CASSQAAFGETQYF
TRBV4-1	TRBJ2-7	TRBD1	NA	TGCGCCAGCAGCCAAGTTACGCAGGGGGCTCACGAGCAGTACTTC	CASSQVTQGAHEQYF
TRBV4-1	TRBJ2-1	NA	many	TGCGCCAGTACCGATCGGGTCTCCTACAATGAGCAGTTCTTC	CASTDRVSYNEQFF
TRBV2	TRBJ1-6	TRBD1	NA	TGTGCCAGCATCACGCCGGACAGGGGCAATTCACCCCTCCACTTT	CASITPDRGNSPLHF
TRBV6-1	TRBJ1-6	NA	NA	TGTGCCAGCGAATGGTCCTATAATTCACCCCTCCACTTT	CASEWSYNSPLHF
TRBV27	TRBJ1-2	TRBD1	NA	TGTGCCAGCAGTACAACGGGACAGGGGAGCTACACCTTC	CASSTTGQGSYTF
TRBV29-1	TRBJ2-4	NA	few	TGCAGCGTTCGAGGGGGCGGGGAAAACATTCAGTACTTC	CSVRGGGENIQYF
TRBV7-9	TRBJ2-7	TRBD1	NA	TGTGCCAGCAGCTTCACAGGGGGCGGGAACGAGCAGTACTTC	CASSFTGGGNEQYF
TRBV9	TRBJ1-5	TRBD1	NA	TGTGCCAGCAGCTCGACAGGGAGAAGCAATCAGCCCCAGCATTTT	CASSSTGRSNQPQHF
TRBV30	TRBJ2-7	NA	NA	TGTGCCTGGAGCCCTCTCGGGACCAATGTGGAGCAGTACTTC	CAWSPLGTNVEQYF
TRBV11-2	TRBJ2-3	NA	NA	TGTGCCAGCAGCTTAGAGGCGGCCATCCTAGATACGCAGTATTTT	CASSLEAAILDTQYF
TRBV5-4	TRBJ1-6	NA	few	TGTGCCAGCAGCTTGGGACAAAATTCACCCCTCCACTTT	CASSLGQNSPLHF
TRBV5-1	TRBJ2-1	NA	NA	TGCGCCAGCAGCTCCAGGGACTTCTCCTACAATGAGCAGTTCTTC	CASSSRDFSYNEQFF
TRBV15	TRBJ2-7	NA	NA	TGTGCCACTTCGCTTACGAGGGGCCGGAGTGACGAGCAGTACTTC	CATSLTRGRSDEQYF
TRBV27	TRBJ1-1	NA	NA	TGTGCCAGCAGTTACAGCACTCCGAACACTGAAGCTTTCTTT	CASSYSTPNTEAFF
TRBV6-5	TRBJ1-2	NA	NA	TGTGCCAGCAGTGAAGTGAATCGGAATGGCTACACCTTC	CASSEVNRNGYTF
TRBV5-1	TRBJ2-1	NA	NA	TGCGCCAGCAGCTCGTCTAGGTTGGGGTCACCGGTACCGTCTGAGCAGTTCTTC	CASSSSRLGSPVPSEQFF
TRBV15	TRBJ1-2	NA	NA	TGTGCCACCAGCAGAGATGTGGGGGCCTATGGCTACACCTTC	CATSRDVGAYGYTF
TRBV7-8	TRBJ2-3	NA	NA	TGTGCCAGCAGCCAGGGACTCACTTACAGCACAGATACGCAGTATTTT	CASSQGLTYSTDTQYF
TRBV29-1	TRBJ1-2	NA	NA	TGCAGCGTTGCGTCAGGAATGGACTATGGCTACACCTTC	CSVASGMDYGYTF
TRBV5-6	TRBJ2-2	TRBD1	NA	TGTGCCAGCAGCAGTAACAGGGGAGCCGGGGAGCTGTTTTTT	CASSSNRGAGELFF
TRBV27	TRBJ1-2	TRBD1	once	TGTGCCAGCAGTTTTGCTCGGACAGGGGGCACGGGCTACACCTTC	CASSFARTGGTGYTF
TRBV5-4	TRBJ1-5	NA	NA	TGTGCCAGCAGCTTGTCGCTAGGCGGGCCCCAGCATTTT	CASSLSLGGPQHF
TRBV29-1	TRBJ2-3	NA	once	TGCAGCGCCCTCCTACTCTTGAGGACAGATACGCAGTATTTT	CSALLLLRTDTQYF
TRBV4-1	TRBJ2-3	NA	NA	TGCGCCAGCAGCCAAGCTCTGGCCACTAGCACAGATACGCAGTATTTT	CASSQALATSTDTQYF
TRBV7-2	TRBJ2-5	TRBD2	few	TGTGCCAGCAGCCCGGAGAGTGGAGTAGCGGGGGGAGGTCAAGAGACCCAGTACTTC	CASSPESGVAGGGQETQYF